The clone carrying this T cell receptor (beta chain) was observed a handful of times. Its antigen is not known. MiXCR, applied by TCRdb to the 5' RACE reads, yields one record per CDR3 protein. The repertoire holds some 900,000 distinct CDR3 sequences, with roughly an eighth as singletons. This sample stems from a study of identical twins. V was clipped by 1 base and J by 9 bases; unmatched bases: 2. This CDR3 region has 13 residues. Germline V gene data show CDR1 as SGHVS and CDR2 as FNYEAQ. Overall study findings and caveats: There is a chance that invariant MAIT and iNKT cells partially muddied zero-insertion analyses. Within monozygotic twins, out-of-frame TCR alpha sharing was underestimated by the models. Beta out-of-frame sequences showed weaker excess twin sharing.

The data were also submitted as part of a second study, on yellow fever vaccine responses in identical twins. This second study says: Twins' vaccine T cell response reportedly seemed partly convergent, partly personalized.

The receptor comes from a woman in her late teens or twenties in good health. Source material: PBMCs. The chain links TRBV7-6 to TRBJ2-1; TRBD2 matches at 8 bases. CDR3 sequence: CASSLEREGEQFF. Written as DNA, the CDR3 is TGTGCCAGCAGCTTAGAACGGGAGGGTGAGCAGTTCTTC.